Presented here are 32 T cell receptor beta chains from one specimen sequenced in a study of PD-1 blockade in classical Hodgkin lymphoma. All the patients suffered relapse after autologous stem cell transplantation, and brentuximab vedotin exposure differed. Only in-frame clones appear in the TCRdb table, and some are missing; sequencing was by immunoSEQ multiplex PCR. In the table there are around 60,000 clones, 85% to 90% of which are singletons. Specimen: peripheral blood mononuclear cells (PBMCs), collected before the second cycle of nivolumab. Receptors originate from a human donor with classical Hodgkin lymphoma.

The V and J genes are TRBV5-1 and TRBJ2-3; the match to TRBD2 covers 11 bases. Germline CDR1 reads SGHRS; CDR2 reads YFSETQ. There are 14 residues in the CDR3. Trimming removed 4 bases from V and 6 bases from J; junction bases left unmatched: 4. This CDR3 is CASSLAGGPDTQYF. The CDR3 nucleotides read TGCGCCAGCAGCCTAGCGGGGGGCCCGGATACGCAGTATTTT. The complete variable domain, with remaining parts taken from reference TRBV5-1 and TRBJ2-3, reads KAGVTQTPRYLIKTRGQQVTLSCSPISGHRSVSWYQQTPGQGLQFLFEYFSETQRNKGNFPGRFSGRQFSNSRSEMNVSTLELGDSALYLCASSLAGGPDTQYFGPGTRLTVL.

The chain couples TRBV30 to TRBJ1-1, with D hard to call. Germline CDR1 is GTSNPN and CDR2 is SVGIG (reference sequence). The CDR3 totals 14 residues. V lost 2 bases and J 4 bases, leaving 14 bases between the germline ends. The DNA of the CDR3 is TGTGCCTGGAGTCCATCCCACTGGGCCACTGAAGCTTTCTTT. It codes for CAWSPSHWATEAFF.

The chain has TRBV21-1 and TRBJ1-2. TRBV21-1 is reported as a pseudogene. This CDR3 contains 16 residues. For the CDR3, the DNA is TGTGCCAGCAGCAAAAAATCTCCCGGGGGGTGGAATGGCTACACCTTC. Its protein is CASSKKSPGGWNGYTF.

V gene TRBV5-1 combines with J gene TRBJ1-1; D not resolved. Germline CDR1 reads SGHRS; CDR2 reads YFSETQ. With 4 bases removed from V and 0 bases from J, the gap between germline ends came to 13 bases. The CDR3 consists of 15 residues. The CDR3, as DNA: TGCGCCAGCAGCACCAAGGACGGTGTGAACACTGAAGCTTTCTTT. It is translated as CASSTKDGVNTEAFF. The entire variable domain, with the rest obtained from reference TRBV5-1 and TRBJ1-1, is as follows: KAGVTQTPRYLIKTRGQQVTLSCSPISGHRSVSWYQQTPGQGLQFLFEYFSETQRNKGNFPGRFSGRQFSNSRSEMNVSTLELGDSALYLCASSTKDGVNTEAFFGQGTRLTVV.

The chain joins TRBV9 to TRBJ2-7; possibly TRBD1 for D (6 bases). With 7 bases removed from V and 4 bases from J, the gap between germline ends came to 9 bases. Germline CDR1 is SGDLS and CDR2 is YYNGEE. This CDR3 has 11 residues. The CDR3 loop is CASGGGYEQYF. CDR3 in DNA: TGTGCCAGCGGGGGCGGTTACGAGCAGTACTTC.

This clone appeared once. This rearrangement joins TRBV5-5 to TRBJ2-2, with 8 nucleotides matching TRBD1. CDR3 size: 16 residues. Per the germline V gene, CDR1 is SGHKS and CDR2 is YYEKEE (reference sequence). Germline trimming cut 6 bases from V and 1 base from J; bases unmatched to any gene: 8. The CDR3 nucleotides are TGTGCCAGCACCTCCGGGGACAGGAGGAACACCGGGGAGCTGTTTTTT. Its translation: CASTSGDRRNTGELFF.

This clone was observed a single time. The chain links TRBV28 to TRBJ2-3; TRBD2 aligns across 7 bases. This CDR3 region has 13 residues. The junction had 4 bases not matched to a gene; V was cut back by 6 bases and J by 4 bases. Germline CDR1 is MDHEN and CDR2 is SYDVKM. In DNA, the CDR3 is TGTGCCAGCAGCCGGGGGGTTGCAGATACGCAGTATTTT. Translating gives CASSRGVADTQYF.

CDR3 sequence (DNA): TGTGCCAGCAGCTTAGAGGGGCCGGGACAGGAAACAGATACGCAGTATTTT. As protein: CASSLEGPGQETDTQYF. The rearrangement uses TRBV7-9 and TRBJ2-3, with TRBD1 identical over 8 bases. Germline V CDR1 and CDR2: SEHNR, FQNEAQ (reference sequence). This CDR3 is built from 17 residues. Losses at the gene ends were 1 base for V and 3 bases for J; bases not matched to a gene: 9.

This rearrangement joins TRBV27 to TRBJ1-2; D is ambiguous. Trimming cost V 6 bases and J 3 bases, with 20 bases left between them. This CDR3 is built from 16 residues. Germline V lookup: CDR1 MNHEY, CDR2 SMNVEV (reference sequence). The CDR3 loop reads CASSPLDFGDYYGYTF. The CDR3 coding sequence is TGTGCCAGCAGCCCCTTGGATTTCGGGGATTACTATGGCTACACCTTC.

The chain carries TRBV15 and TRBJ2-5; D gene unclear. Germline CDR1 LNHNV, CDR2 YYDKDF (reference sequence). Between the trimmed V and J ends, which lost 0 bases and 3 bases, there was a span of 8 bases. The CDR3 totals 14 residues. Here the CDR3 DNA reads TGTGCCACCAGCAGAGATCTTAGCAAAGAGACCCAGTACTTC. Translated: CATSRDLSKETQYF.

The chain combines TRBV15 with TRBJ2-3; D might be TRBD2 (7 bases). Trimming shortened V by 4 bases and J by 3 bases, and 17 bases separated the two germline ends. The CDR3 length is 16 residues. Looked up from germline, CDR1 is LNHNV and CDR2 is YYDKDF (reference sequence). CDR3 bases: TGTGCCACCAGCAACGGTGCGGGGAGGGGGACAGATACGCAGTATTTT. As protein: CATSNGAGRGTDTQYF.

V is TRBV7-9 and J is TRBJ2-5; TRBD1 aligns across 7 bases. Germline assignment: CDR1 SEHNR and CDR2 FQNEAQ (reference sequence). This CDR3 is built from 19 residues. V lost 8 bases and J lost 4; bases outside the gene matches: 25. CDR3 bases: TGTGCCAGCGCGACAGCGAGGAGTGACAGGGCAAATGGAAGAGAGACCCAGTACTTC. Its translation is CASATARSDRANGRETQYF.

CDR3 in DNA: TGCGCCAGCACCCCAGGGACAACATACGAGCAGTACTTC. This encodes CASTPGTTYEQYF. V is TRBV5-1 and J is TRBJ2-7; maybe TRBD1 (6 bases). CDR1 and CDR2 (germline): SGHRS, YFSETQ. CDR3 length: 13 amino acids. The V end lost 6 bases, the J end lost 4 bases, and 14 bases lay between the germline ends.

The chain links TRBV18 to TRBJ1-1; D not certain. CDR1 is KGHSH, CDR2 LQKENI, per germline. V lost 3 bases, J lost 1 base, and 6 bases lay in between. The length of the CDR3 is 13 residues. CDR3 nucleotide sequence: TGTGCCAGCTCACCGAAGGAGAACACTGAAGCTTTCTTT. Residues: CASSPKENTEAFF.

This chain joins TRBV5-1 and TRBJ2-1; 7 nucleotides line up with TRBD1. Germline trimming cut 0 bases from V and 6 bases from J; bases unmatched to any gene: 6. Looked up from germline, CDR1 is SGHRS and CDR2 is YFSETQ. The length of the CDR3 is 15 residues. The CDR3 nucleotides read TGCGCCAGCAGCTTGGCCCGGGGACAGTCCAATGAGCAGTTCTTC. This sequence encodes CASSLARGQSNEQFF.

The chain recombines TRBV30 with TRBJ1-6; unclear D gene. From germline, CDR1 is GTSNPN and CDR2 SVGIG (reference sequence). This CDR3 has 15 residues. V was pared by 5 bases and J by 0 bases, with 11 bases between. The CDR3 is CAWDERSSYNSPLHF. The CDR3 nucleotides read TGTGCCTGGGATGAGAGGAGCTCCTATAATTCACCCCTCCACTTT.

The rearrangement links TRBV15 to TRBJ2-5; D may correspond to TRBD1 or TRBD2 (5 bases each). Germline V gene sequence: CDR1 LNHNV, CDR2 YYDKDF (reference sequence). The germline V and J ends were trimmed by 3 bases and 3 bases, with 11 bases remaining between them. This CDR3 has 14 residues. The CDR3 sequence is CATSSIRDEETQYF. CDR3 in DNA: TGTGCCACCAGCAGTATCAGGGACGAAGAGACCCAGTACTTC.

CDR3 sequence (DNA): TGTGCCAGCAGTTACGTCCAGGGTAGCTCCTACGAGCAGTACTTC. Translated, it gives CASSYVQGSSYEQYF. This chain connects TRBV6-5 to TRBJ2-7, with D possibly being TRBD1 (5 bases). CDR1 and CDR2 (germline): MNHEY, SVGAGI. The CDR3 is 15 amino acids. V lost 2 bases to trimming and J lost 0 bases, with 11 bases between them.

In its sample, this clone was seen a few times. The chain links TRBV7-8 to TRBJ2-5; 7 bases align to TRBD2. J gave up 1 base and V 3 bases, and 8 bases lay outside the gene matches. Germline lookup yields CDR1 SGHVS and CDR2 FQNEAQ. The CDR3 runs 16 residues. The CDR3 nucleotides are TGTGCCAGCAGCTTGATGGGACTATTGGGCCAAGAGACCCAGTACTTC. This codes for CASSLMGLLGQETQYF.

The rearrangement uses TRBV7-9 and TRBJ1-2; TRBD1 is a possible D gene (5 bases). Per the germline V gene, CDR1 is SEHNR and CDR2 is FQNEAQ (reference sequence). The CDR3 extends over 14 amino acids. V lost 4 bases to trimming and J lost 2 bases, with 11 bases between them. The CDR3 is CASSSSGGNYGYTF. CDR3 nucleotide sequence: TGTGCCAGCAGCTCTTCTGGGGGGAACTATGGCTACACCTTC.

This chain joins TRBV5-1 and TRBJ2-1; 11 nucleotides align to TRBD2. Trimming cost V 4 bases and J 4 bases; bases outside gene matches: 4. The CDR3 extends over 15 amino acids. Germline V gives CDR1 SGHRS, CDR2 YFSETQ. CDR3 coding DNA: TGCGCCAGCAGCGGTACTAGCGGGGGTTACAATGAGCAGTTCTTC. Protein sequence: CASSGTSGGYNEQFF. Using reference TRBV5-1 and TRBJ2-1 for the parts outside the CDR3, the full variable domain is KAGVTQTPRYLIKTRGQQVTLSCSPISGHRSVSWYQQTPGQGLQFLFEYFSETQRNKGNFPGRFSGRQFSNSRSEMNVSTLELGDSALYLCASSGTSGGYNEQFFGPGTRLTVL.

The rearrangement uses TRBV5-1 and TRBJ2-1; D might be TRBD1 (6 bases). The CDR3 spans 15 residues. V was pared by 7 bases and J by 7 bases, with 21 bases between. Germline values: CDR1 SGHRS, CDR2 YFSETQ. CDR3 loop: CASGLPGAHLNEQFF. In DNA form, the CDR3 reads TGCGCCAGCGGCCTCCCAGGGGCTCACTTGAATGAGCAGTTCTTC.

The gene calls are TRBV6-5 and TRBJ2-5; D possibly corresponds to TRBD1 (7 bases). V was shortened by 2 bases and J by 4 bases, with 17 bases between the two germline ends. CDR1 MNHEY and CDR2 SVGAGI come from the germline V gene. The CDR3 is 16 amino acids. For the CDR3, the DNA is TGTGCCAGCAGTTACCCCCCAGACAGGGAGGTAGAGACCCAGTACTTC. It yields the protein CASSYPPDREVETQYF.

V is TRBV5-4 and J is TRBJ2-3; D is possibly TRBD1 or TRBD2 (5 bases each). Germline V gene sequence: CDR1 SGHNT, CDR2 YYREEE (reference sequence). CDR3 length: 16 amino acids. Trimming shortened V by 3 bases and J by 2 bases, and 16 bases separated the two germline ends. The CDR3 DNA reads TGTGCCAGCAGCTCCACTTTCCGGGGCCTCACAGATACGCAGTATTTT. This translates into CASSSTFRGLTDTQYF.

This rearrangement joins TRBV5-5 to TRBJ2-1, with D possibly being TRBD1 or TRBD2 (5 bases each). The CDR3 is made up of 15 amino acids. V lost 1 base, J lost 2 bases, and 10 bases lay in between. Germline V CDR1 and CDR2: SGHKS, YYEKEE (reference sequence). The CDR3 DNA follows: TGTGCCAGCAGCTTGTTCGGGGCCACCTACAATGAGCAGTTCTTC. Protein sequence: CASSLFGATYNEQFF.

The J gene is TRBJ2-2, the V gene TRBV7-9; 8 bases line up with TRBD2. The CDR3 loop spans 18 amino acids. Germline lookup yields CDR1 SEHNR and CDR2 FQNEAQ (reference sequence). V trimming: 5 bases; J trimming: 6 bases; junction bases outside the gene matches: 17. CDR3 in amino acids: CASSLPPSTGGSSGELFF. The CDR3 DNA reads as TGTGCCAGCAGCCTCCCCCCGAGTACGGGGGGGTCCTCCGGGGAGCTGTTTTTT.

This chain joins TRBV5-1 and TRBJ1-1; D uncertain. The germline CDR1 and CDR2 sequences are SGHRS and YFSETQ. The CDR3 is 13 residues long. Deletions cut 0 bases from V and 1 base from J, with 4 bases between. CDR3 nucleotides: TGCGCCAGCAGCTTGGGCAGGAACACTGAAGCTTTCTTT. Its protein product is CASSLGRNTEAFF.

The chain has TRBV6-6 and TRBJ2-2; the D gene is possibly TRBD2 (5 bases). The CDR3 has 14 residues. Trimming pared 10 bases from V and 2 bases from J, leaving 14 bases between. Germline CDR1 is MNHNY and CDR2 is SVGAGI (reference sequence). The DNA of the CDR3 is TGTGCCATCCCCTCGGGAACAAACACCGGGGAGCTGTTTTTT. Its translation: CAIPSGTNTGELFF.

The CDR3 DNA is TGTGCCAGCAGCCAGACGGGAAACACCATATATTTT. Translating gives CASSQTGNTIYF. This chain joins TRBV7-9 and TRBJ1-3; D is unresolved. Germline-derived CDR1 and CDR2 are SEHNR and FQNEAQ (reference sequence). CDR3 size: 12 residues. Trimming stripped 5 bases from V and 4 bases from J, with 6 bases between.

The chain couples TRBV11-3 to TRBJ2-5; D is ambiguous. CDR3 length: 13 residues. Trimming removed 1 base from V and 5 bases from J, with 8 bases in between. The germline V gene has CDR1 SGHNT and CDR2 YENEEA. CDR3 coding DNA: TGTGCCAGCAGCTTAGCCCTCACGGAGACCCAGTACTTC. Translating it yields CASSLALTETQYF.

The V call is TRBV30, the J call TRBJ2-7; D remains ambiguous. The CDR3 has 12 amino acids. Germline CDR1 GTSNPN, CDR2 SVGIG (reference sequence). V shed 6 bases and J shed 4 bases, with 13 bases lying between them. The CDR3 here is CACSPDGYEQYF. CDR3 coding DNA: TGTGCCTGTAGCCCCGACGGTTACGAGCAGTACTTC.

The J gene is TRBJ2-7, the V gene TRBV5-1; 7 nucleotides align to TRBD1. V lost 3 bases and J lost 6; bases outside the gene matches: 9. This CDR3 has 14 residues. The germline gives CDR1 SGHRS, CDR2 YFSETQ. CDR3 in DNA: TGCGCCAGCAGCTCAACGACAGGGCCCGCCGAGCAGTACTTC. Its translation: CASSSTTGPAEQYF.